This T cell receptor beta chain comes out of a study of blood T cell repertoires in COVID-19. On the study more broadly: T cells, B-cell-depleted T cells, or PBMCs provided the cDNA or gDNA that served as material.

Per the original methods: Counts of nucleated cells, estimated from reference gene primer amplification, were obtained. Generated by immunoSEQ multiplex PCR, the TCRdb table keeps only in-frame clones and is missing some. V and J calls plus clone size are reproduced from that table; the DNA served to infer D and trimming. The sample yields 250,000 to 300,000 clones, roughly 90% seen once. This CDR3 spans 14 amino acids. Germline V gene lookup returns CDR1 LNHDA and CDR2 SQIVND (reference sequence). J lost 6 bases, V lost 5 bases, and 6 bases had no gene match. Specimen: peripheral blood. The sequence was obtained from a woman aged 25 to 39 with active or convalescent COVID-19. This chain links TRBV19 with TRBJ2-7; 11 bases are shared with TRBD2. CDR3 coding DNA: TGTGCCAGTAGTGGGGCTAGCGGGGGGTTCGAGCAGTACTTC. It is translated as CASSGASGGFEQYF. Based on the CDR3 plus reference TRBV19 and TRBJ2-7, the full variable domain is DGGITQSPKYLFRKEGQNVTLSCEQNLNHDAMYWYRQDPGQGLRLIYYSQIVNDFQKGDIAEGYSVSREKKESFPLTVTSAQKNPTAFYLCASSGASGGFEQYFGPGTRLTVT.